This T cell receptor beta chain was identified in a study of shared clonotypes between healthy human individuals. Findings and caveats of the study: It was expected that sequencing depth would affect clonotype sharing among donors.

All donors were healthy HIV-negative adults lacking recent acute infections or vaccinations. Each sample came from a Caucasian adult donor living in Nashville, Tennessee. About 91 million PBMCs served as the genomic DNA source for unsorted samples. This clone was observed at least ten times. Its antigen is unknown. Different DNA sequences within this sample yield the same CDR3. After removal of 1 base from V and 2 bases from J, the junction contained 6 bases not matched to a gene. This CDR3 contains 16 residues. The germline V gene has CDR1 MDHEN and CDR2 SYDVKM. TCRdb's table, derived via immunoSEQ multiplex PCR, lists solely in-frame clones and lacks some. Among 490,000 or so clones, approximately 80% were seen once, and the ten largest hold 13%.

The V gene is TRBV28, the J gene TRBJ2-3, with 7 nucleotides matching TRBD2. This TCR was sampled from a woman aged 40 to 49 in good health. Some clones in this sample may be carry-over from other donors' samples. The sample consisted of PBMCs. CDR3 region: CASSLSRAGSTDTQYF. The CDR3 coding sequence is TGTGCCAGCAGTTTATCGCGAGCGGGATCCACAGATACGCAGTATTTT.